This T cell receptor (beta chain) was sequenced for a study of CD8 T cells in Susac syndrome. Study-wide context: When their blood was taken, patients with Susac syndrome were therapy-naive, taking corticosteroids, or taking intravenous immunoglobulin alone.

The CDR3 has 12 residues. The V gene's germline CDR1 is MNHEY and CDR2 SVGEGT. With 8 bases removed from V and 5 bases from J, the gap between germline ends came to 11 bases. Findings and limits, study-wide: In total CD8+ repertoires, some 15 Susac-specific public clones were found, and CD8+ TEMRA repertoires had 4 to 6.

The sequenced target, TCR beta, came from blood CD8+ and CD4+ T cells. Regarding this clonotype: No antigen is known for it.

Random hexamers were used to reverse transcribe an amount of about 0.5 to 1 ug RNA. Amplification of the TCR beta CDR3 was carried out by immunoSEQ multiplex PCR, which spanned a total of 54 Vbeta and 13 Jbeta segments. Each CDR3 protein gets one entry after TCRdb re-called the immunoSEQ multiplex PCR reads with MiXCR. The sample consists of around 69,000 distinct CDR3 sequences, 90% to 95% of them appearing once. The sequenced sample was CD8+ T cells from PBMCs. The TCR comes from a human donor with Susac syndrome. V usage is TRBV6-2 or TRBV6-3 and J usage is TRBJ2-3; D unresolved. DNA for the CDR3: TGTGCCAGCGGAAATAGCTTAGATACGCAGTATTTT. Its translation: CASGNSLDTQYF.